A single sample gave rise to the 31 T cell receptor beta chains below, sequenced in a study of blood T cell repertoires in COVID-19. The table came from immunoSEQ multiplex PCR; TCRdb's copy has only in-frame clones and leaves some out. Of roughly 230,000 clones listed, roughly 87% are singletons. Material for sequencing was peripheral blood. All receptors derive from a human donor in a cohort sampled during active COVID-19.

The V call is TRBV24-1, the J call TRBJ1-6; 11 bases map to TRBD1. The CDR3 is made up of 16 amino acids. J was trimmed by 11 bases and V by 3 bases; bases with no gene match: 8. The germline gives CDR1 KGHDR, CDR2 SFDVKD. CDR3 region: CATSDERDRGSAPLHF. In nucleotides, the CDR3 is TGTGCCACCAGTGATGAACGGGACAGGGGGTCGGCACCCCTCCACTTT.

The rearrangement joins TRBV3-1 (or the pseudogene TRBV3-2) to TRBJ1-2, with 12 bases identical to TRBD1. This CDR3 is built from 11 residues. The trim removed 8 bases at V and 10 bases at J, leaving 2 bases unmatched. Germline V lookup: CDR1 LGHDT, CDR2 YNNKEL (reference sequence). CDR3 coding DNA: TGTGCCAGCCGGGACAGGGGGCTCTACACCTTC. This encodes CASRDRGLYTF.

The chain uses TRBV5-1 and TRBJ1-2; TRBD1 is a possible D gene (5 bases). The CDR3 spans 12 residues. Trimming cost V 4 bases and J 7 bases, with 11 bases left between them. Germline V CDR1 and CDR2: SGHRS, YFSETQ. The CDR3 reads CASSHDSFGYTF. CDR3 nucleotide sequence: TGCGCCAGCAGCCACGACAGTTTTGGCTACACCTTC.

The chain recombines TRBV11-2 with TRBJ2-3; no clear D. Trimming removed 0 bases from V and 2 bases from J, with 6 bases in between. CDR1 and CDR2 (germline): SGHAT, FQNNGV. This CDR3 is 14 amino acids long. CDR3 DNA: TGTGCCAGCAGCTTAGACACTTCCACAGATACGCAGTATTTT. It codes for CASSLDTSTDTQYF.

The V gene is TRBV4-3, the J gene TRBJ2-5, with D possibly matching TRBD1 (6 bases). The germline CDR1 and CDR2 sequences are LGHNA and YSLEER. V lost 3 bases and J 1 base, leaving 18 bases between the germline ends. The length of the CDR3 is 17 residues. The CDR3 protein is CASSHTGISAAQETQYF. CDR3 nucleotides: TGCGCCAGCAGCCATACAGGGATTTCGGCGGCCCAAGAGACCCAGTACTTC.

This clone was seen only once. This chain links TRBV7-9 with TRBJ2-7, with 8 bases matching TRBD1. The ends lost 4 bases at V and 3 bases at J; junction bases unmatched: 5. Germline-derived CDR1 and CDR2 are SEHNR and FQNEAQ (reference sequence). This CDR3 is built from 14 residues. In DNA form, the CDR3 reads TGTGCCAGCAGCTCTCTCGACAGGGGCTACGAGCAGTACTTC. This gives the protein CASSSLDRGYEQYF.

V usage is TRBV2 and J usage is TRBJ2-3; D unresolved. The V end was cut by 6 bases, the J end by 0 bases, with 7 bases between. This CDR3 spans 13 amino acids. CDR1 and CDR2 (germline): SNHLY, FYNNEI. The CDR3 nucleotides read TGTGCCAGCAGAAAATCTAGCACAGATACGCAGTATTTT. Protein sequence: CASRKSSTDTQYF. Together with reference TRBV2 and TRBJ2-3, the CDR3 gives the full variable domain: EPEVTQTPSHQVTQMGQEVILRCVPISNHLYFYWYRQILGQKVEFLVSFYNNEISEKSEIFDDQFSVERPDGSNFTLKIRSTKLEDSAMYFCASRKSSTDTQYFGPGTRLTVL.

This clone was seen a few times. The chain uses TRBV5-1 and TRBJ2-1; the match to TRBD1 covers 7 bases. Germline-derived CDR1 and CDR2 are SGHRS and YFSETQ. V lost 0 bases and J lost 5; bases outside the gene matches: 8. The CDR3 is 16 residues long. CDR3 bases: TGCGCCAGCAGCTTGGTAGGGGGCCTAACAAACAATGAGCAGTTCTTC. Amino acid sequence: CASSLVGGLTNNEQFF.

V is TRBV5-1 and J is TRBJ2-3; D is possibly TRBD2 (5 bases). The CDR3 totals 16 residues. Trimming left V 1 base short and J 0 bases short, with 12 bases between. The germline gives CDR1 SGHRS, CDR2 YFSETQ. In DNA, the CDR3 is TGCGCCAGCAGCTTGAGGGAGAGCAGTAGCACAGATACGCAGTATTTT. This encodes CASSLRESSSTDTQYF.

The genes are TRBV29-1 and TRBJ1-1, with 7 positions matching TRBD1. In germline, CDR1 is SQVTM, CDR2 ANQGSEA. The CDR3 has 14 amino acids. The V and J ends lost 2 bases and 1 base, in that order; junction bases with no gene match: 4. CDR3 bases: TGCAGCGTTGAAAAGGGACAGTGGAACACTGAAGCTTTCTTT. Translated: CSVEKGQWNTEAFF.

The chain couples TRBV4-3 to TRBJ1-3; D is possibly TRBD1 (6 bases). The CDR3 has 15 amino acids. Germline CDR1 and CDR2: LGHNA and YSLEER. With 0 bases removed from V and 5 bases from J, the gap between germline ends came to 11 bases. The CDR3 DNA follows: TGCGCCAGCAGCCAAGAGAACAGGGTCAGAAACACCATATATTTT. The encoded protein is CASSQENRVRNTIYF.

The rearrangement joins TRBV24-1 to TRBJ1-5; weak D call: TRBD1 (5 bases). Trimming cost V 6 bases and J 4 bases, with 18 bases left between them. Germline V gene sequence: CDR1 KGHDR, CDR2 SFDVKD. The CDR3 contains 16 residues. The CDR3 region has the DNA TGTGCCACCAGTACGACCCAGGGTGTTGGAAATCAGCCCCAGCATTTT. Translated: CATSTTQGVGNQPQHF.

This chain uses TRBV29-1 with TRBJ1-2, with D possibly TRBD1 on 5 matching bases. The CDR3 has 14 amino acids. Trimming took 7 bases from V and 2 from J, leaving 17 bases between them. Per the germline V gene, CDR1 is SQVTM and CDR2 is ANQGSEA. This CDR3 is CSATGGTENYGYTF. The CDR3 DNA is TGCAGCGCTACAGGAGGGACGGAAAACTATGGCTACACCTTC.

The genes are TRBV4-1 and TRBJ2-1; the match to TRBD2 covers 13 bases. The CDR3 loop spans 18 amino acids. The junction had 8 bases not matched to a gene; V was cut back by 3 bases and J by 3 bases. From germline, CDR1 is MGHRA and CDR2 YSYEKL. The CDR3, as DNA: TGCGCCAGCAGCCAGGATACTAGCGGGAGGGCAAACTACAATGAGCAGTTCTTC. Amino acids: CASSQDTSGRANYNEQFF.

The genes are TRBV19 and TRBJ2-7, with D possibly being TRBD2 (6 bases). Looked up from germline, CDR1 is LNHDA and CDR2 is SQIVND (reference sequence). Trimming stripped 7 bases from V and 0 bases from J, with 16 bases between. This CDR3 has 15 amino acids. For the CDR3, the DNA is TGTGCCAGTAAGGCCCGCCCCGGGAGCTCCTACGAGCAGTACTTC. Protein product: CASKARPGSSYEQYF.

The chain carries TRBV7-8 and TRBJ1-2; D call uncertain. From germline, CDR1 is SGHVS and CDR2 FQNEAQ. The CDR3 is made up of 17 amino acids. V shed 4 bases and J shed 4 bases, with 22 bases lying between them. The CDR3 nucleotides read TGTGCCAGCAGCTCTAGGAGGTTTTCGAGCGCAGCCTATGGCTACACCTTC. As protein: CASSSRRFSSAAYGYTF.

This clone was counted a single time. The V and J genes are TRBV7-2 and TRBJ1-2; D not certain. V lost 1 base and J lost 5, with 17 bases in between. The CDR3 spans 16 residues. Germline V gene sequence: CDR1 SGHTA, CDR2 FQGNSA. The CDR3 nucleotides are TGTGCCAGCAGCTTAGAAGTAAGAATGAGGCCTTATGGCTACACCTTC. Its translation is CASSLEVRMRPYGYTF.

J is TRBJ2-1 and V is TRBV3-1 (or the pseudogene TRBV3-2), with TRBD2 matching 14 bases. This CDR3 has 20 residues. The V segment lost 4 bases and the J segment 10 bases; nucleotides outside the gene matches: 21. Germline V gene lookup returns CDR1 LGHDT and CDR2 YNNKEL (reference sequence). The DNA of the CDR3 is TGTGCCAGCAGCCCTCCCCCGAGACTAGCGGGAGGGGGGCTACCACAGGAGCAGTTCTTC. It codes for CASSPPPRLAGGGLPQEQFF.

The CDR3 protein is CASSQDGEGTNEKLFF. The CDR3 DNA follows: TGTGCCAGCAGCCAAGATGGGGAGGGGACTAATGAAAAACTGTTTTTT. This chain joins TRBV4-2 and TRBJ1-4, with D possibly being TRBD1 (5 bases). CDR3 length: 16 residues. Trimming took 0 bases from V and 2 from J, leaving 10 bases between them. The germline gives CDR1 LGHNA, CDR2 YNFKEQ.

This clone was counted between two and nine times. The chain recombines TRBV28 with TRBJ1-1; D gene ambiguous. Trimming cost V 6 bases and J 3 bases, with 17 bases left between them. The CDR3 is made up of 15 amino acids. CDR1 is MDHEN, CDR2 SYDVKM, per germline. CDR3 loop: CASSSLQPGYTEAFF. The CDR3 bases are TGTGCCAGCAGCTCCTTACAACCGGGTTACACTGAAGCTTTCTTT.

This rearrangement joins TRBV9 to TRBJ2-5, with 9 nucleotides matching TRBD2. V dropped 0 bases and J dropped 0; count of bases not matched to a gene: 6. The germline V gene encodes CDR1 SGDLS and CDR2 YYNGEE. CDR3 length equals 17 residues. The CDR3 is CASSVGGGRADQETQYF. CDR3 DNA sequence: TGTGCCAGCAGCGTAGGGGGCGGGAGGGCGGACCAAGAGACCCAGTACTTC.

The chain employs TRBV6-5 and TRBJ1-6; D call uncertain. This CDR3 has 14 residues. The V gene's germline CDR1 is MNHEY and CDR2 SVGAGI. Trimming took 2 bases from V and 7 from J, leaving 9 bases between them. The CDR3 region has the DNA TGTGCCAGCAGTTACGGCCTCGGGAATTCACCCCTCCACTTT. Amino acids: CASSYGLGNSPLHF.

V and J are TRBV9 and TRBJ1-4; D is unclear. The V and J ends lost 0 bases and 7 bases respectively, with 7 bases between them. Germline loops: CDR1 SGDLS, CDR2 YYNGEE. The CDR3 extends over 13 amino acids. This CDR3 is CASSVAGSEKLFF. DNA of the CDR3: TGTGCCAGCAGCGTAGCGGGTAGTGAAAAACTGTTTTTT.

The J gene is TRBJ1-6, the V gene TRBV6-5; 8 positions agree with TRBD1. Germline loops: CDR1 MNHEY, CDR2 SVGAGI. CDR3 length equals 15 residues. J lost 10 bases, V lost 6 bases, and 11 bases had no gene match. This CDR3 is CASSNRQGTLSPLHF. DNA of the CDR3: TGTGCCAGCAGCAACCGACAGGGGACCCTGTCACCCCTCCACTTT.

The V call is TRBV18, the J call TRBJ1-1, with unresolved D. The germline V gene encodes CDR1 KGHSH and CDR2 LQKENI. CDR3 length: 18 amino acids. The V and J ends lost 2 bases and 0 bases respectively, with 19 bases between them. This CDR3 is CASSPVSYLRGMNTEAFF. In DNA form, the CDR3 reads TGTGCCAGCTCACCAGTTTCTTATCTCCGGGGAATGAACACTGAAGCTTTCTTT.

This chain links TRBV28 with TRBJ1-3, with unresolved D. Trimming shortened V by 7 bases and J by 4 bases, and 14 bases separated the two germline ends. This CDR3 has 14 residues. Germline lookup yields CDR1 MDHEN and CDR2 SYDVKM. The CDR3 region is CASIIQAGGNTIYF. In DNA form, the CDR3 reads TGTGCCAGCATTATTCAGGCGGGAGGAAACACCATATATTTT. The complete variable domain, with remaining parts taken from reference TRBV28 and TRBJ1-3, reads DVKVTQSSRYLVKRTGEKVFLECVQDMDHENMFWYRQDPGLGLRLIYFSYDVKMKEKGDIPEGYSVSREKKERFSLILESASTNQTSMYLCASIIQAGGNTIYFGEGSWLTVV.

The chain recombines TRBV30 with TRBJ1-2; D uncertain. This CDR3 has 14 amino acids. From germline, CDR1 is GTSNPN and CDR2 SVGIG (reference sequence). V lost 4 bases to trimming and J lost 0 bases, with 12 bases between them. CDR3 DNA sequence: TGTGCCTGGATTGAACTCTCGTCTAACTATGGCTACACCTTC. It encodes CAWIELSSNYGYTF.

Here the CDR3 reads CATLEAGGPYEQYF. CDR3 DNA sequence: TGTGCCACCTTAGAAGCGGGAGGCCCTTACGAGCAGTACTTC. The J gene is TRBJ2-7, the V gene TRBV28, with 9 bases matching TRBD2. The CDR3 is 14 amino acids. Germline assignment: CDR1 MDHEN and CDR2 SYDVKM. V was pared by 10 bases and J by 4 bases, with 11 bases of the junction left unmatched. Full variable domain (outside the CDR3, taken from reference TRBV28 and TRBJ2-7): DVKVTQSSRYLVKRTGEKVFLECVQDMDHENMFWYRQDPGLGLRLIYFSYDVKMKEKGDIPEGYSVSREKKERFSLILESASTNQTSMYLCATLEAGGPYEQYFGPGTRLTVT.

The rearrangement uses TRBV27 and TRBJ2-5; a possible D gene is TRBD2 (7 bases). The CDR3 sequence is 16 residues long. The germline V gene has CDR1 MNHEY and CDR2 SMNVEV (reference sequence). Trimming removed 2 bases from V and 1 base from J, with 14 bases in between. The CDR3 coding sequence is TGTGCCAGCAGTTTACGGGGGGCGAGGATCCAAGAGACCCAGTACTTC. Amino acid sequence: CASSLRGARIQETQYF.

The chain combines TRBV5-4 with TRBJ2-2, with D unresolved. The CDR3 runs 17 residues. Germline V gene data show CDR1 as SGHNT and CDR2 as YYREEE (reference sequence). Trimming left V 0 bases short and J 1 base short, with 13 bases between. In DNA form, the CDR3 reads TGTGCCAGCAGCTTGGAATCGCGGCTGCGGAACACCGGGGAGCTGTTTTTT. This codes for CASSLESRLRNTGELFF.

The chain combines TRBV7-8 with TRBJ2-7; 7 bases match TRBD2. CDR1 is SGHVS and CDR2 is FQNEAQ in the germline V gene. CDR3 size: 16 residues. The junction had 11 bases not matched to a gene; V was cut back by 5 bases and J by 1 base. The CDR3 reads CASSGPLGRGSYEQYF. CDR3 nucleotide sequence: TGTGCCAGCAGCGGACCGCTGGGGCGGGGGTCCTACGAGCAGTACTTC.